Listed below are T cell receptor beta chains from one sample, sequenced in a study of Ad26.COV2.S vaccination and SARS-CoV-2 variants. The method was immunoSEQ multiplex PCR; TCRdb's version includes in-frame clones alone and lacks a portion of them. The sample yields 250,000 to 300,000 clones, roughly 86% seen once. The sequencing used peripheral blood, collected in a trial of Ad26.COV2.S vaccine versus placebo. Every receptor here comes from a person between 18 and 65 years old who received the Ad26.COV2.S COVID-19 vaccine or a placebo. Each CDR3 is given with its conserved first and last residue. The order of the fields is clone size, D gene, J gene, V gene, CDR3 DNA, CDR3 protein. The D gene is left open where the match is weak. Size is stated for part of the rows, as once, few or many counts, or as a class when the clone is expanded.

size: -
D: -
J: TRBJ2-1
V: TRBV7-2
DNA: TGTGCCAGCAGCTCCGACCAAATGCACAATGAGCAGTTCTTC
CDR3: CASSSDQMHNEQFF

size: -
D: TRBD1
J: TRBJ2-3
V: TRBV24-1
DNA: TGTGCCACCAGTGATCCGACAGGGTTGTCAGATACGCAGTATTTT
CDR3: CATSDPTGLSDTQYF

size: -
D: -
J: TRBJ2-3
V: TRBV19
DNA: TGTGCCAGTAAGGGAGATACGCAGTATTTT
CDR3: CASKGDTQYF

size: -
D: TRBD1
J: TRBJ1-4
V: TRBV15
DNA: TGTGCCACCAGCAGAGAAGAGCCGGACAGGGGACCAACTAATGAAAAACTGTTTTTT
CDR3: CATSREEPDRGPTNEKLFF

size: few
D: -
J: TRBJ1-1
V: TRBV4-2
DNA: TGTGCCAGCAGCCCAGGAGGGTTTGCCACTGAAGCTTTCTTT
CDR3: CASSPGGFATEAFF

size: -
D: -
J: TRBJ2-7
V: TRBV6-5
DNA: TGTGCCAGCAGTTACGGGGGGTCCTACGAGCAGTACTTC
CDR3: CASSYGGSYEQYF

size: -
D: TRBD2
J: TRBJ2-7
V: TRBV5-5
DNA: TGTGCCAGCAGCTTATCCGGGACTAGCGGCTACGAGCAGTACTTC
CDR3: CASSLSGTSGYEQYF

size: -
D: TRBD1
J: TRBJ1-2
V: TRBV7-6
DNA: TGTGCCAGCAGCTTGAGCCCCGGGACAGGTACCTATGGCTACACCTTC
CDR3: CASSLSPGTGTYGYTF

size: -
D: TRBD1
J: TRBJ2-7
V: TRBV27
DNA: TGTGCCAGCAGTTTCCCGGGACAGGGAAACGAGCAGTACTTC
CDR3: CASSFPGQGNEQYF

size: -
D: -
J: TRBJ2-3
V: TRBV12-3/TRBV12-4
DNA: TGTGCCAGCAGCCCCGTCGGCACAGATACGCAGTATTTT
CDR3: CASSPVGTDTQYF

size: -
D: TRBD2
J: TRBJ2-1
V: TRBV7-9
DNA: TGTGCCAGCAGCCGGGACTATAACAATGAGCAGTTCTTC
CDR3: CASSRDYNNEQFF

size: -
D: TRBD1
J: TRBJ1-2
V: TRBV4-3
DNA: TGCGCCAGCAGCCAGGGCCCAGGGGGGTATGGCTACACCTTC
CDR3: CASSQGPGGYGYTF

size: -
D: -
J: TRBJ1-4
V: TRBV27
DNA: TGTGCCAGCAGTTTTTCCTCCTTCAGTGAGCTGTTTTTT
CDR3: CASSFSSFSELFF

size: once
D: -
J: TRBJ1-1
V: TRBV10-3
DNA: TGTGCCATCAGGCCAGGGGAGAACACTGAAGCTTTCTTT
CDR3: CAIRPGENTEAFF

size: -
D: -
J: TRBJ1-6
V: TRBV5-6
DNA: TGTGCCAGCAGCGCGGCGGACGGACCCCTCCACTTT
CDR3: CASSAADGPLHF

size: -
D: TRBD2
J: TRBJ2-5
V: TRBV29-1
DNA: TGCAGCGTTGCGAGGTGGGAGGGAGAGACCCAGTACTTC
CDR3: CSVARWEGETQYF

size: few
D: -
J: TRBJ2-2
V: TRBV12-2
DNA: TGTGCAAGTCGCTTATGTGGCGGGGAGCTGTTTTTT
CDR3: CASRLCGGELFF

size: -
D: TRBD1
J: TRBJ2-7
V: TRBV6-5
DNA: TGTGCCGTACTAAAGGACAGGGCCCCCCACGAGCAGTACTTC
CDR3: CAVLKDRAPHEQYF

size: once
D: TRBD1
J: TRBJ2-7
V: TRBV29-1
DNA: TGCAGCGTTCCCGGACAGGGCGGGTACGAGCAGTACTTC
CDR3: CSVPGQGGYEQYF

size: -
D: -
J: TRBJ2-2
V: TRBV18
DNA: TGTGCCAGCTCACCGGTCGTACCTAACACCGGGGAGCTGTTTTTT
CDR3: CASSPVVPNTGELFF

size: -
D: -
J: TRBJ2-6
V: TRBV6-5
DNA: TGTGCCAGCAGCCTCCCTGGGGCCAACGTCCTGACTTTC
CDR3: CASSLPGANVLTF

size: -
D: -
J: TRBJ1-3
V: TRBV4-2
DNA: TGTGCCAGCAGCCAAGATAGAGACAGGCCATACACCATATATTTT
CDR3: CASSQDRDRPYTIYF

size: -
D: TRBD2
J: TRBJ2-4
V: TRBV2
DNA: TGTGCCAGCAGTGAACGAGGGCCGGGGGGCAAAAACATTCAGTACTTC
CDR3: CASSERGPGGKNIQYF

size: -
D: TRBD2
J: TRBJ2-5
V: TRBV4-2
DNA: TGTGCCAGCAGCCAAGTTGAGCGGGGGGGGTACCAAGAGACCCAGTACTTC
CDR3: CASSQVERGGYQETQYF

size: -
D: -
J: TRBJ1-5
V: TRBV28
DNA: TGTGCCAGCAGAGACACAAATCAGCCCCAGCATTTT
CDR3: CASRDTNQPQHF

size: -
D: TRBD2
J: TRBJ2-5
V: TRBV18
DNA: TGTGCCAGCTCACCCGGACTAGCGGGGGGAACATGGTACCAAGAGACCCAGTACTTC
CDR3: CASSPGLAGGTWYQETQYF

size: -
D: TRBD2
J: TRBJ2-3
V: TRBV2
DNA: TGTGCCAGCAGTCGACTAGCGGGGGTGAGCACAGATACGCAGTATTTT
CDR3: CASSRLAGVSTDTQYF

size: -
D: TRBD2
J: TRBJ2-7
V: TRBV4-1
DNA: TGCGCCAGCAGCCAAAACACACTAGCGGGATCCTACGAGCAGTACTTC
CDR3: CASSQNTLAGSYEQYF

size: -
D: TRBD1
J: TRBJ1-2
V: TRBV5-1
DNA: TGCGCCAGCAGCCGATCCGGGACAGAGAACTATGGCTACACCTTC
CDR3: CASSRSGTENYGYTF

size: -
D: -
J: TRBJ2-5
V: TRBV29-1
DNA: TGCAGCGGTGACAGTGAGAATCAAGAGACCCAGTACTTC
CDR3: CSGDSENQETQYF

size: -
D: TRBD1
J: TRBJ1-4
V: TRBV6-2/TRBV6-3
DNA: TGTGCCAGCAGTGCTCCGGGACAGGCACCTAATGAAAAACTGTTTTTT
CDR3: CASSAPGQAPNEKLFF

size: few
D: -
J: TRBJ1-3
V: TRBV6-1
DNA: TGTGCCAGCAGTGAGGACGACGGGACTTCTGGAAACACCATATATTTT
CDR3: CASSEDDGTSGNTIYF

size: -
D: -
J: TRBJ2-7
V: TRBV5-1
DNA: TGCGCCAGCAGCTTGATTCGTAGCCCCAGTCTGGACGAGCAGTACTTC
CDR3: CASSLIRSPSLDEQYF

size: -
D: -
J: TRBJ2-7
V: TRBV14
DNA: TGTGCCAGCAGCCAAAGACTGAGCTCCTACGAGCAGTACTTC
CDR3: CASSQRLSSYEQYF

size: -
D: -
J: TRBJ1-1
V: TRBV5-6
DNA: TGTGCCAGCAGCTTGGGGGAGGGCACTGAAGCTTTCTTT
CDR3: CASSLGEGTEAFF